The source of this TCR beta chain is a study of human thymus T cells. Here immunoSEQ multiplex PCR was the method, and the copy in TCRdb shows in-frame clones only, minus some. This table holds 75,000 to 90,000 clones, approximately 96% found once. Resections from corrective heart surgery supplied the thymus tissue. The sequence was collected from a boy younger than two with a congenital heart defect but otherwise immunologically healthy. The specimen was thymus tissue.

CDR3 bases: TGTGCCAGCAGTCTCGAGGACACTGAAGCTTTCTTT. The encoded protein is CASSLEDTEAFF. The genes are TRBV5-6 and TRBJ1-1; unclear D gene. The CDR3 sequence is 12 residues long. Looked up from germline, CDR1 is SGHDT and CDR2 is YYEEEE. Trimming took 5 bases from V and 3 from J, leaving 8 bases between them.